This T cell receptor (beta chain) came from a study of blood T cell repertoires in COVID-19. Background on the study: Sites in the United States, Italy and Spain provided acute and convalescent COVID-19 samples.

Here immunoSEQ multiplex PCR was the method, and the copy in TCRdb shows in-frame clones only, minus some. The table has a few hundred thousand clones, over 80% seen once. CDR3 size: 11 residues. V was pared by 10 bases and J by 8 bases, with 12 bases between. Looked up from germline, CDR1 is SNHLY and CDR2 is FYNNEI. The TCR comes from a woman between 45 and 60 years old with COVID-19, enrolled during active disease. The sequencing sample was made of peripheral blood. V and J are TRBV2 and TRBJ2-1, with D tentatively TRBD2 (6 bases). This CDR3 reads CANTEGYEQFF. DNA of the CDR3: TGTGCCAATACGGAGGGATATGAGCAGTTCTTC. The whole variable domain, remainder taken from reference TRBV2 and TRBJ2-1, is EPEVTQTPSHQVTQMGQEVILRCVPISNHLYFYWYRQILGQKVEFLVSFYNNEISEKSEIFDDQFSVERPDGSNFTLKIRSTKLEDSAMYFCANTEGYEQFFGPGTRLTVL.